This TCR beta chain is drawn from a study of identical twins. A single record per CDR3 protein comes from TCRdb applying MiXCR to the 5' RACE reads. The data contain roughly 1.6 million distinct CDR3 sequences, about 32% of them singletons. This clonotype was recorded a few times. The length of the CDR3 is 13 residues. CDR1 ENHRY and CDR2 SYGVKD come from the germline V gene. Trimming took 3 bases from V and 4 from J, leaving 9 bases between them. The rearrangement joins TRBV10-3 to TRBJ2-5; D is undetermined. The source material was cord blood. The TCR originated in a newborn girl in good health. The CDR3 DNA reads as TGTGCCATCAGTGATAGTGGGTTAGAGACCCAGTACTTC. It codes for CAISDSGLETQYF.